This T cell receptor beta chain was sequenced in a study of T cells in Graves' hyperthyroidism and ophthalmopathy. Study information: Peripheral blood sampling occurred at initial diagnosis, before any treatment. Findings and limits, study-wide: Blood held most thyroid clonotypes expanded above 0.001 frequency.

This clonotype appeared many times. Its antigen is as yet unknown. Authors of the study amplified TCR beta CDR3 regions from RNA transcripts. RT-PCR in the first round (using the HTBI primer set) targeted the TCR CDR3. TCRdb recomputed calls from the multiplex PCR reads with MiXCR, one row per CDR3 protein. Of some 300,000 distinct CDR3 sequences in the sample, roughly a fifth were seen once. This CDR3 region has 15 residues. With 2 bases clipped from V and 5 bases from J, the junction kept 7 bases outside the gene matches. CDR1 is SGHKS, CDR2 YYEKEE, per germline (reference sequence). The clonotype comes from a man aged 50 to 60 with Graves' ophthalmopathy. The genes are TRBV5-5 and TRBJ2-5, with 9 bases fitting TRBD2. The material sequenced was blood. The CDR3 loop reads CASSFGLAGRETQYF. CDR3 nucleotides: TGTGCCAGCAGCTTTGGGCTAGCGGGAAGGGAGACCCAGTACTTC.